The text below deals with one T cell receptor (beta chain). This entry belongs to a study of control samples from healthy donors and cancer patients. Data came from immunoSEQ multiplex PCR; TCRdb stores just in-frame clones and leaves some out. This listing includes 150,000 to 200,000 clones. Trimming left V 2 bases short and J 5 bases short, with 15 bases between. This CDR3 is built from 15 residues. From germline, CDR1 is KGHSH and CDR2 LQKENI. The genes are TRBV18 and TRBJ1-1; no clear D gene. Material for sequencing was blood. This sequence originates from a woman in her twenties or thirties in good health. This CDR3 reads CASSPSEGDVTEAFF. The CDR3 DNA follows: TGTGCCAGCTCACCATCCGAGGGTGACGTTACTGAAGCTTTCTTT.